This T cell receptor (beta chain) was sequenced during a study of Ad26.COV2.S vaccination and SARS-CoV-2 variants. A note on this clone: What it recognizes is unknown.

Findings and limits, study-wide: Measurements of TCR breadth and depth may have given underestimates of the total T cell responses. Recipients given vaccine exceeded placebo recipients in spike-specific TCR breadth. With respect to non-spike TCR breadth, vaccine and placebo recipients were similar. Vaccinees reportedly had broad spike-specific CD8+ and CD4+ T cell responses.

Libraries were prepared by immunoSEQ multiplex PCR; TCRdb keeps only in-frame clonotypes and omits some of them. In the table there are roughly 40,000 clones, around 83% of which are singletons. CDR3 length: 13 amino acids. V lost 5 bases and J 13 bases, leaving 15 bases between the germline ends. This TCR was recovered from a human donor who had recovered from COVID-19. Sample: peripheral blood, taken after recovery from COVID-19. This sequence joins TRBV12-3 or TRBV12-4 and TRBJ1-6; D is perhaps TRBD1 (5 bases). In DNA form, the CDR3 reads TGTGCCAGCAGTATTATGCCAGGGAATCCCCTCCACTTT. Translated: CASSIMPGNPLHF.